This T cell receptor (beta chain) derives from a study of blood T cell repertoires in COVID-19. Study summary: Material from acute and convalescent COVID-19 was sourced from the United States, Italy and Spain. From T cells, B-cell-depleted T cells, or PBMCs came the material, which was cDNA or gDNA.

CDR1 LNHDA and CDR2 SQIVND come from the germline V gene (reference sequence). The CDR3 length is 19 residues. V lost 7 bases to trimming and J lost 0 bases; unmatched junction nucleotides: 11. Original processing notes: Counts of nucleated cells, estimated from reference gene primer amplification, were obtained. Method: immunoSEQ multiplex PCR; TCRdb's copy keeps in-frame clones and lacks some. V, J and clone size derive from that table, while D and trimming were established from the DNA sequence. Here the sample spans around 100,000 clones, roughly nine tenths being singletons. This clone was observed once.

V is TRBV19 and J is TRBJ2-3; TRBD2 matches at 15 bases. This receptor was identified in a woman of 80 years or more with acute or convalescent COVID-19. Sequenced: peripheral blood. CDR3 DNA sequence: TGTGCCAGTACTCCAAGGGGACTAGCGGGGGGCAGGAGCACAGATACGCAGTATTTT. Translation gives CASTPRGLAGGRSTDTQYF.